This TCR beta chain was profiled in a study of blood T cells in healthy people across ages. V lost 0 bases, J lost 3 bases, and 3 bases stayed unmatched. This CDR3 has 14 residues. Looked up from germline, CDR1 is SGHRS and CDR2 is YFSETQ. Primers used in a second PCR of roughly 7 to 12 cycles were a sample-barcoded 5' primer and a J-beta primer mix. A single record per CDR3 protein comes from TCRdb applying MiXCR to the 5' RACE reads. The profile shows 550,000 to 600,000 distinct CDR3 sequences, more than 45% of them singletons. This clonotype was detected many times. The sequencing sample was made of blood. The sequence derives from a man older than 75 in good health. The chain joins TRBV5-1 to TRBJ2-7, with 7 bases fitting TRBD1. The CDR3 here is CASSLAGQVYEQYF. The CDR3, as DNA: TGCGCCAGCAGCTTGGCCGGACAGGTCTACGAGCAGTACTTC.